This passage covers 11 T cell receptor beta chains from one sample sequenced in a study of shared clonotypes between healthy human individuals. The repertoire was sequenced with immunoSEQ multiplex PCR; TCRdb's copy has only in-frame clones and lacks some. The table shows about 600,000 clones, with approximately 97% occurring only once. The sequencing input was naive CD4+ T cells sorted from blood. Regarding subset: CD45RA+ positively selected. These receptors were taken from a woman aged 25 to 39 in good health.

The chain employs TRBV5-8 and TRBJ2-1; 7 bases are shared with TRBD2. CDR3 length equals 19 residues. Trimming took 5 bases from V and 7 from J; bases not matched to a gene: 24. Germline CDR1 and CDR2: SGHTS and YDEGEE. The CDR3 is CASSPDLKRDTRFSNEQFF. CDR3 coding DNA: TGTGCCAGCAGTCCGGACCTGAAGCGGGATACACGATTTAGTAATGAGCAGTTCTTC.

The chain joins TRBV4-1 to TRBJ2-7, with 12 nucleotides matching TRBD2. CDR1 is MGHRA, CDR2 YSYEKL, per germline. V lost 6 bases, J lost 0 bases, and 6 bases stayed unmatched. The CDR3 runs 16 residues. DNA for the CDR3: TGCGCCAGCAGTCGGACTAGCGGGGACCCCTCCTACGAGCAGTACTTC. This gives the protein CASSRTSGDPSYEQYF.

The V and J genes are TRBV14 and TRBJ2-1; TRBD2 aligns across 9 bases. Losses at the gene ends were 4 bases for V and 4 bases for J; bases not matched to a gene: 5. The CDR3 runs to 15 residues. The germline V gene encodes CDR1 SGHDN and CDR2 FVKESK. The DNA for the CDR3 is TGTGCCAGCAGCCCAAGCGGGAGGCCGTACAATGAGCAGTTCTTC. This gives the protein CASSPSGRPYNEQFF. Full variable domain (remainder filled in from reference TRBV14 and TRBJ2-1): EAGVTQFPSHSVIEKGQTVTLRCDPISGHDNLYWYRRVMGKEIKFLLHFVKESKQDESGMPNNRFLAERTGGTYSTLKVQPAELEDSGVYFCASSPSGRPYNEQFFGPGTRLTVL.

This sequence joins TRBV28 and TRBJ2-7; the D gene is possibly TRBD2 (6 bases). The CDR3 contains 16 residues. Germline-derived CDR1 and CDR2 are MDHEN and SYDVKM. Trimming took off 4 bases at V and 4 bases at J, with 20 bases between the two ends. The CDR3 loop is CASSYSFRDSLYEQYF. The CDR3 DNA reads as TGTGCCAGCAGTTATTCGTTTCGGGACTCACTTTACGAGCAGTACTTC.

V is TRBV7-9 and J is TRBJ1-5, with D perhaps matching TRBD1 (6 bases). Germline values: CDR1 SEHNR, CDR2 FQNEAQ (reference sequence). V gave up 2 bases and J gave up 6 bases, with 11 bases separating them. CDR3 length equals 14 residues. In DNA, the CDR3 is TGTGCCAGCAGCTTAACAGGGCTAACTCAGCCCCAGCATTTT. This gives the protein CASSLTGLTQPQHF.

CDR3 amino acids: CASSPPGTGNLETQYF. Written as DNA, the CDR3 is TGTGCCAGCTCACCACCAGGGACAGGGAATTTAGAGACCCAGTACTTC. The V call is TRBV18, the J call TRBJ2-5; 9 bases are shared with TRBD1. Germline CDR1 and CDR2: KGHSH and LQKENI. The V gene end was trimmed by 0 bases and the J gene end by 4 bases; junction bases not matched to a gene: 6. The CDR3 totals 16 residues.

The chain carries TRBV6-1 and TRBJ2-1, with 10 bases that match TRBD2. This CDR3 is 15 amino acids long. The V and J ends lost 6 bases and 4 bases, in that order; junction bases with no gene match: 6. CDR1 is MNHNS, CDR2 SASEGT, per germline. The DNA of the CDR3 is TGTGCCAGCAGACGCGGGACTAGCGAGTACAATGAGCAGTTCTTC. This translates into CASRRGTSEYNEQFF.

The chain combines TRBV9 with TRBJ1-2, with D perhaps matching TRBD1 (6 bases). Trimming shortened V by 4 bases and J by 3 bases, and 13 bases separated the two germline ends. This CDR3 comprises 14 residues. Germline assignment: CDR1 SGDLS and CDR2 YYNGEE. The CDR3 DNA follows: TGTGCCAGCAGCTATTCGACAGGAGACTATGGCTACACCTTC. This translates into CASSYSTGDYGYTF.

The CDR3 reads CASSRQGGEKLFF. Written as DNA, the CDR3 is TGCGCCAGCAGTCGACAAGGTGGGGAAAAACTGTTTTTT. This chain uses TRBV5-1 with TRBJ1-4; D not resolved. CDR1 is SGHRS, CDR2 YFSETQ, per germline. The CDR3 sequence is 13 residues long. V was clipped by 5 bases and J by 8 bases, with 13 bases between them. Combining the CDR3 with reference TRBV5-1 and TRBJ1-4 gives the whole variable domain KAGVTQTPRYLIKTRGQQVTLSCSPISGHRSVSWYQQTPGQGLQFLFEYFSETQRNKGNFPGRFSGRQFSNSRSEMNVSTLELGDSALYLCASSRQGGEKLFFGSGTQLSVL.

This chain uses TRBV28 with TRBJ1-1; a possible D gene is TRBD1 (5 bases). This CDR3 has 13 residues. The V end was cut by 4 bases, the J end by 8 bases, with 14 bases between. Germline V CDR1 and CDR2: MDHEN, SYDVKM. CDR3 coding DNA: TGTGCCAGCAGTTCGTACCCACCAGGGGAAGCTTTCTTT. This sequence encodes CASSSYPPGEAFF.

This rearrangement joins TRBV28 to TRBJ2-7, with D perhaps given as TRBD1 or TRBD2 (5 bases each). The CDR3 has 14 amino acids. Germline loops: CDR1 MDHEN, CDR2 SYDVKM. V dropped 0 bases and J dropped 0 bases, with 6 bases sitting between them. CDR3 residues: CASSLWGVSYEQYF. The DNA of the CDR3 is TGTGCCAGCAGTTTATGGGGGGTCTCCTACGAGCAGTACTTC.